Listed below are T cell receptor beta chains from one sample, sequenced in a study of T cells after yellow fever vaccination. TCRdb reanalysed the 5' RACE reads using MiXCR and keeps one entry per CDR3 protein. In the table there are under 400,000 distinct CDR3 sequences, roughly an eighth of which are singletons. The sample consisted of CD4+ T cells sorted from PBMCs, taken 15 days after the yellow fever booster vaccination. The receptors were sampled from a young man who received the YFV17D yellow fever vaccine. Each CDR3 is given with its conserved first and last residue. The order of the fields is clone size, D gene, V gene, J gene, CDR3 DNA, CDR3 protein. D genes are given only for firm matches. Not every row has a clone size; where given, it reads once, few, many or a size class.

.	.	TRBV6-5	TRBJ1-1	TGTGCCAGCAGTTACTCGTCCGGTATTGACACTGAAGCTTTCTTT	CASSYSSGIDTEAFF
few	.	TRBV20-1	TRBJ1-5	TGCAGTGCTAGAGATAAAGGCAGGTTCAATCAGCCCCAGCATTTT	CSARDKGRFNQPQHF
few	.	TRBV6-5	TRBJ1-5	TGTGCCAGCAGTTTGTTCGGGGCAGACTTCAATCAGCCCCAGCATTTT	CASSLFGADFNQPQHF
few	TRBD1	TRBV6-1	TRBJ2-5	TGTGCCAGCAGAAGGACAGGGCAAGAGACCCAGTACTTC	CASRRTGQETQYF
once	TRBD2	TRBV7-2	TRBJ2-1	TGTGCCAGCAGCTCGGGGGGGACTAGGGAGTTCTTC	CASSSGGTREFF
.	TRBD2	TRBV5-6	TRBJ2-1	TGTGCCAGCAGCTCGACCAGCGGGGGGCGATACAATGAGCAGTTCTTC	CASSSTSGGRYNEQFF
.	.	TRBV4-1	TRBJ2-5	TGCGCCAGCAGCCATGCAGCGGACAACCAAGAGACCCAGTACTTC	CASSHAADNQETQYF
.	.	TRBV5-1	TRBJ2-3	TGCGCCACCAGGAAAACTAGCACAGATACGCAGTATTTT	CATRKTSTDTQYF
few	.	TRBV21-1	TRBJ2-3	TGTGCCAGCAGCGGACAGGGTGTTGACACAGATACGCAGTATTTT	CASSGQGVDTDTQYF
few	.	TRBV3-1	TRBJ2-2	TGTGCCAGCAGACGATCTAGCGCGAACACCGGGGAGCTGTTTTTT	CASRRSSANTGELFF
.	.	TRBV7-2	TRBJ2-7	TGTGCCAGCAGCCGACGGACAGAAGCCTACGAGCAGTACTTC	CASSRRTEAYEQYF
.	TRBD2	TRBV5-1	TRBJ2-7	TGCGCCAGCAGCTTGGCGCCTCTCCGGGAGGCCTACGAGCAGTACTTC	CASSLAPLREAYEQYF
few	TRBD2	TRBV3-1	TRBJ2-1	TGTGCCAGCAGCCAACGTTTCCGGGACTACACGAATGAGCAGTTCTTC	CASSQRFRDYTNEQFF
.	.	TRBV7-6	TRBJ1-5	TGTGCCAGCAGCACCGGGCGGGGTCAGCCCCAGCATTTT	CASSTGRGQPQHF
.	TRBD2	TRBV18	TRBJ2-2	TGTGCCAGCTCACCACTTGGACTAGCGGGGGCAGAGACCGGGGAGCTGTTTTTT	CASSPLGLAGAETGELFF
many	.	TRBV6-6	TRBJ1-1	TGTGCCAGCAGTTACTCTCCTAGCCTGAACACTGAAGCTTTCTTT	CASSYSPSLNTEAFF
few	.	TRBV24-1	TRBJ2-1	TGTGCCACCAGTATGATGGGCAATGAGCAGTTCTTC	CATSMMGNEQFF